The 32 T cell receptor beta chains reported below all come from one sample, sequenced in a study of identical twins. One entry per CDR3 protein, called by TCRdb with MiXCR from the 5' RACE reads. This table holds 450,000 to 650,000 distinct CDR3 sequences, more than 9% found once. These same records also appear under a second study, on yellow fever vaccine responses in identical twins.

The sample consisted of PBMCs. The receptors here all came from a woman aged 18 to 35 in good health.

The chain joins TRBV12-3 or TRBV12-4 to TRBJ2-3; possibly TRBD2 for D (6 bases). The CDR3 totals 18 residues. The V end was cut by 3 bases, the J end by 3 bases, with 22 bases between. The CDR3 DNA reads TGTGCCAGCAGTTTGAGGAATAAGGGAGGAAGGAGGACAGATACGCAGTATTTT. Translating gives CASSLRNKGGRRTDTQYF.

This clonotype was observed many times. V usage is TRBV7-9 and J usage is TRBJ2-7; D may be TRBD1 (5 bases). The CDR3 contains 15 residues. V was pared by 1 base and J by 0 bases, with 10 bases between. The germline V gene encodes CDR1 SEHNR and CDR2 FQNEAQ (reference sequence). CDR3 sequence (DNA): TGTGCCAGCAGCTTAGTGCCAGGGTCCTCCTACGAGCAGTACTTC. Amino acids: CASSLVPGSSYEQYF.

This clonotype has a count of ten or more. The chain has TRBV28 and TRBJ1-5, with unresolved D. The V gene's germline CDR1 is MDHEN and CDR2 SYDVKM. V dropped 2 bases and J dropped 4 bases, with 6 bases sitting between them. CDR3 length: 13 residues. CDR3 residues: CASSLGQNQPQHF. CDR3 coding DNA: TGTGCCAGCAGTTTAGGCCAGAATCAGCCCCAGCATTTT.

The chain carries TRBV6-5 and TRBJ2-5; a possible D gene is TRBD1 (8 bases). Germline V lookup: CDR1 MNHEY, CDR2 SVGAGI. The CDR3 has 15 amino acids. Trimming pared 3 bases from V and 5 bases from J, leaving 16 bases between. Here the CDR3 reads CASSYHTGGGETQYF. The CDR3 nucleotides read TGTGCCAGCAGTTATCACACAGGGGGGGGGGAGACCCAGTACTTC.

Worth noting for this clonotype: This sequence may be a read error, since a much larger clone differs from it by one base. The V and J genes are TRBV5-5 and TRBJ2-2, with D possibly TRBD2 on 6 matching bases. The CDR3 is made up of 17 amino acids. V was cut by 1 base and J by 1 base, with 14 bases left in between. Germline V gene sequence: CDR1 SGHKS, CDR2 YYEKEE (reference sequence). The CDR3: CASSLSPEGVNTGELFF. In nucleotides, the CDR3 is TGTGCCAGCAGCTTGTCCCCGGAGGGTGTGAACACCGGGGAGCTGTTTTTT.

Concerning this clonotype: The junction shows a germline mismatch at one end, possibly a read error. The genes are TRBV20-1 and TRBJ2-6; no definite D call. CDR3 size: 16 residues. Germline V gene data show CDR1 as DFQATT and CDR2 as SNEGSKA (reference sequence). The CDR3 spells CCASGGFRAGANVLTF. CDR3 nucleotides: TGCTGTGCTAGTGGCGGTTTTAGGGCTGGGGCCAACGTCCTGACTTTC.

This clonotype has a handful of counts. The rearrangement uses TRBV5-1 and TRBJ2-3; D is perhaps TRBD2 (6 bases). The V end lost 4 bases, the J end lost 7 bases, and 10 bases lay between the germline ends. Germline lookup yields CDR1 SGHRS and CDR2 YFSETQ. The CDR3 is 12 residues long. CDR3: CASSRDSNTQYF. Here the CDR3 DNA reads TGCGCCAGCAGCCGGGACTCAAATACGCAGTATTTT.

The V call is TRBV6-1, the J call TRBJ1-4; possibly TRBD1 for D (6 bases). Per germline, CDR1 MNHNS and CDR2 SASEGT. V lost 0 bases to trimming and J lost 5 bases, with 10 bases between them. The CDR3 runs 15 residues. Here the CDR3 reads CASSEARDTNEKLFF. The DNA of the CDR3 is TGTGCCAGCAGTGAAGCGCGGGACACAAATGAAAAACTGTTTTTT.

Only a few counts were recorded for this clonotype. The chain couples TRBV29-1 to TRBJ1-2; D possibly corresponds to TRBD1 (6 bases). The CDR3 has 12 amino acids. Germline V gene lookup returns CDR1 SQVTM and CDR2 ANQGSEA. V lost 3 bases to trimming and J lost 4 bases, with 9 bases between them. In nucleotides, the CDR3 is TGCAGCGTTGACGGGGGCGGCTATGGCTACACCTTC. Translating it yields CSVDGGGYGYTF. The full variable domain, rest sourced from reference TRBV29-1 and TRBJ1-2, is SAVISQKPSRDICQRGTSLTIQCQVDSQVTMMFWYRQQPGQSLTLIATANQGSEATYESGFVIDKFPISRPNLTFSTLTVSNMSPEDSSIYLCSVDGGGYGYTFGSGTRLTVV.

This clonotype has a handful of counts. V is TRBV19 and J is TRBJ2-4, with D possibly being TRBD1 (5 bases). The ends were cut back, 4 bases at V and 2 bases at J, with 12 bases in the middle. Per germline, CDR1 LNHDA and CDR2 SQIVND (reference sequence). CDR3 length: 15 amino acids. CDR3 in DNA: TGTGCCAGTAGTAATCCAGGGAAGACCAAAAACATTCAGTACTTC. Encoded protein: CASSNPGKTKNIQYF.

In its sample, this clonotype was seen a few times. The chain carries TRBV5-6 and TRBJ2-7; D is possibly TRBD1 or TRBD2 (5 bases each). Germline V lookup: CDR1 SGHDT, CDR2 YYEEEE. Trimming left V 4 bases short and J 3 bases short, with 11 bases between. The CDR3 runs to 13 residues. The CDR3 DNA reads as TGTGCCAGCAGCGCCGGGACCCTCTACGAGCAGTACTTC. Amino acid sequence: CASSAGTLYEQYF. Combining the CDR3 with reference TRBV5-6 and TRBJ2-7 gives the whole variable domain DAGVTQSPTHLIKTRGQQVTLRCSPKSGHDTVSWYQQALGQGPQFIFQYYEEEERQRGNFPDRFSGHQFPNYSSELNVNALLLGDSALYLCASSAGTLYEQYFGPGTRLTVT.

The V call is TRBV19, the J call TRBJ2-1; D unclear. V gave up 9 bases and J gave up 6 bases, with 15 bases separating them. The CDR3 is 13 residues long. Germline values: CDR1 LNHDA, CDR2 SQIVND (reference sequence). This CDR3 is CASGRNVGNEQFF. For the CDR3, the DNA is TGTGCCAGCGGCAGGAATGTGGGCAATGAGCAGTTCTTC.

This clonotype occurred a few times. This sequence may be a read error, since a much larger clone differs from it by one base. This rearrangement joins TRBV29-1 to TRBJ1-2; no clear D. Germline loops: CDR1 SQVTM, CDR2 ANQGSEA. Trimming stripped 4 bases from V and 2 bases from J, with 5 bases between. The CDR3 loop spans 11 amino acids. The CDR3 is CSVAENYGYTF. The CDR3 DNA follows: TGCAGCGTTGCAGAAAACTATGGCTACACCTTC.

This chain joins TRBV18 and TRBJ2-1, with 8 positions matching TRBD1. The V gene's germline CDR1 is KGHSH and CDR2 LQKENI. The V gene end was trimmed by 3 bases and the J gene end by 3 bases; junction bases not matched to a gene: 10. The CDR3 sequence is 17 residues long. The chain's CDR3 is CASSPAMTGVGYNEQFF. In nucleotides, the CDR3 is TGTGCCAGCTCACCCGCGATGACAGGGGTCGGCTACAATGAGCAGTTCTTC. The complete variable domain, with remaining parts taken from reference TRBV18 and TRBJ2-1, reads NAGVMQNPRHLVRRRGQEARLRCSPMKGHSHVYWYRQLPEEGLKFMVYLQKENIIDESGMPKERFSAEFPKEGPSILRIQQVVRGDSAAYFCASSPAMTGVGYNEQFFGPGTRLTVL.

With regard to this clonotype: One junction end does not reproduce the germline sequence, and a read error may be involved. This chain links TRBV20-1 with TRBJ2-3, with 9 bases matching TRBD2. Germline V CDR1 and CDR2: DFQATT, SNEGSKA (reference sequence). The CDR3 is 12 residues long. CDR3 bases: TGCAGTACTAGCGGGAGCACAGATACGCAGTATTTT. It is translated as CSTSGSTDTQYF.

The chain recombines TRBV4-3 with TRBJ2-7, with unresolved D. The CDR3 is made up of 15 amino acids. CDR1 and CDR2 (germline): LGHNA, YSLEER. The V gene lost 0 bases and the J gene lost 1 base, with 10 bases spanning the gap. CDR3 in amino acids: CASSQDSAESYEQYF. CDR3 coding DNA: TGCGCCAGCAGCCAAGATTCTGCAGAATCCTACGAGCAGTACTTC.

CDR3: CATPLGLLGNEQFF. The CDR3 coding sequence is TGTGCCACCCCACTAGGATTATTGGGGAATGAGCAGTTCTTC. V is TRBV2 and J is TRBJ2-1, with a tentative D call TRBD2 (5 bases). Germline CDR1 SNHLY, CDR2 FYNNEI. The germline V and J ends were trimmed by 10 bases and 7 bases, with 20 bases remaining between them. CDR3 length: 14 amino acids.

This clonotype appeared a few times. The chain is built from TRBV7-2 and TRBJ1-2; tentatively, D is TRBD1 (5 bases). Trimming cost V 6 bases and J 1 base, with 18 bases left between them. CDR3 length: 16 residues. CDR1 SGHTA and CDR2 FQGNSA come from the germline V gene. In nucleotides, the CDR3 is TGTGCCAGCAGTTTGGCGGGGGGACCGCTTAACTATGGCTACACCTTC. Translated: CASSLAGGPLNYGYTF.

The V and J genes are TRBV6-1 and TRBJ2-1; a possible D gene is TRBD1 (6 bases). The CDR3 length is 13 residues. V was cut by 5 bases and J by 8 bases, with 13 bases left in between. Germline CDR1 and CDR2: MNHNS and SASEGT. CDR3 protein: CASSRGFGDEQFF. The CDR3 bases are TGTGCCAGCAGTAGGGGGTTTGGAGATGAGCAGTTCTTC.

This clonotype was found a few times. V is TRBV9 and J is TRBJ2-6, with D possibly matching TRBD1 (6 bases). Trimming pared 3 bases from V and 4 bases from J, leaving 17 bases between. The CDR3 spans 17 residues. Germline assignment: CDR1 SGDLS and CDR2 YYNGEE. CDR3 region: CASSARQAPSGANVLTF. In DNA, the CDR3 is TGTGCCAGCAGCGCTCGACAGGCCCCGTCCGGGGCCAACGTCCTGACTTTC.

This clonotype was detected a few times. The genes are TRBV28 and TRBJ1-2; TRBD1 is a possible D gene (5 bases). This CDR3 comprises 13 residues. Germline V gene lookup returns CDR1 MDHEN and CDR2 SYDVKM. Trimming took off 6 bases at V and 8 bases at J, with 16 bases between the two ends. The CDR3: CASSQWGEGGYTF. CDR3 coding DNA: TGTGCCAGCAGCCAATGGGGGGAAGGGGGCTACACCTTC.

This clonotype has a handful of counts. V and J are TRBV12-3 or TRBV12-4 and TRBJ1-5, with no clear D. CDR3 length equals 14 residues. The V end was cut by 2 bases, the J end by 8 bases, with 13 bases between. CDR3 in amino acids: CASSLPPGVEPQHF. The CDR3 bases are TGTGCCAGCAGTTTACCGCCCGGGGTAGAGCCCCAGCATTTT.

V gene TRBV2 combines with J gene TRBJ2-7; 9 bases are a match to TRBD1. The ends lost 1 base at V and 0 bases at J; junction bases unmatched: 7. The CDR3 spans 17 residues. Germline V CDR1 and CDR2: SNHLY, FYNNEI. The CDR3 DNA reads TGTGCCAGCAGTGAAGTCGGGAGACAGGGGGTCTCCTACGAGCAGTACTTC. This gives the protein CASSEVGRQGVSYEQYF.

As concerns this clonotype: At one end, the junction sequence differs from germline, possibly due to a read error. The chain couples TRBV6-5 to TRBJ2-7; D possibly corresponds to TRBD1 (5 bases). Germline CDR1 is MNHEY and CDR2 is SVGAGI. The CDR3 length is 13 residues. The CDR3 DNA is TGTGCCAGCAGTTACGGCCAAGACAGACACCAAACCTTC. Residues: CASSYGQDRHQTF.

In its sample, this clonotype was seen many times. The chain carries TRBV12-3 or TRBV12-4 and TRBJ2-3; TRBD2 agrees at 12 bases. This CDR3 comprises 15 residues. Germline trimming cut 8 bases from V and 7 bases from J; bases unmatched to any gene: 10. CDR3 sequence: CASGRSTSGRYTQYF. CDR3 DNA: TGTGCCAGCGGCCGTTCAACTAGCGGGAGGTATACGCAGTATTTT.

This clonotype has just one count. Just one base apart from a much larger clone, this may be a read error. J is TRBJ2-1 and V is TRBV29-1; TRBD2 agrees at 12 bases. V shed 7 bases, J shed 9 bases, and the junction held 7 bases outside the gene matches. The CDR3 is made up of 13 amino acids. Germline V gene data show CDR1 as SQVTM and CDR2 as ANQGSEA. CDR3 amino acids: CSARTSGMGEQFF. In DNA form, the CDR3 reads TGCAGCGCTCGGACTAGCGGGATGGGTGAGCAGTTCTTC.

This clonotype was counted ten times or more. The genes are TRBV12-3 or TRBV12-4 and TRBJ2-7, with 14 bases matching TRBD2. The CDR3 spans 15 residues. V was pared by 7 bases and J by 7 bases, with 9 bases of the junction left unmatched. The CDR3: CASTLTSGGAGEQYF. CDR3 nucleotide sequence: TGTGCCAGCACCCTGACTAGCGGGGGGGCAGGGGAGCAGTACTTC.

This clonotype was seen a few times. The V gene is TRBV29-1, the J gene TRBJ2-1; possible D gene TRBD2, 6 bases. The CDR3 totals 14 residues. Germline V CDR1 and CDR2: SQVTM, ANQGSEA. The V end lost 6 bases, the J end lost 6 bases, and 18 bases lay between the germline ends. CDR3 in DNA: TGCAGCGTAAGGCGGCAGGGAGGTCGCAATGAGCAGTTCTTC. This translates into CSVRRQGGRNEQFF.

In this sample, this clonotype turned up many times. The chain couples TRBV5-6 to TRBJ2-5, with D uncertain. The CDR3 is 12 amino acids. CDR1 SGHDT and CDR2 YYEEEE come from the germline V gene. Trimming left V 6 bases short and J 2 bases short, with 8 bases between. The CDR3 coding sequence is TGTGCCAGCAAAAGTCAGCAAGAGACCCAGTACTTC. It translates to CASKSQQETQYF.

The chain employs TRBV3-1 and TRBJ2-6; TRBD1 or TRBD2 may be the D gene (5 bases each). With 2 bases removed from V and 0 bases from J, the gap between germline ends came to 17 bases. The CDR3 has 19 residues. Per the germline V gene, CDR1 is LGHDT and CDR2 is YNNKEL (reference sequence). CDR3 DNA sequence: TGTGCCAGCAGCCAAAGTTGGAGGACACGCGGCTCTGGGGCCAACGTCCTGACTTTC. It yields the protein CASSQSWRTRGSGANVLTF. Based on the CDR3 plus reference TRBV3-1 and TRBJ2-6, the full variable domain is DTAVSQTPKYLVTQMGNDKSIKCEQNLGHDTMYWYKQDSKKFLKIMFSYNNKELIINETVPNRFSPKSPDKAHLNLHINSLELGDSAVYFCASSQSWRTRGSGANVLTFGAGSRLTVL.

Many counts were recorded for this clonotype. The chain carries TRBV3-1 and TRBJ2-1; D is possibly TRBD1 (5 bases). The CDR3 is made up of 16 amino acids. Trimming stripped 0 bases from V and 4 bases from J, with 13 bases between. Per the germline V gene, CDR1 is LGHDT and CDR2 is YNNKEL (reference sequence). CDR3 sequence reads: CASSQDPAGSYNEQFF. The CDR3 DNA reads as TGTGCCAGCAGCCAAGATCCGGCAGGGTCTTACAATGAGCAGTTCTTC.

This clonotype was recorded at least ten times. This chain connects TRBV10-2 to TRBJ2-1, with D possibly TRBD1 on 5 matching bases. The CDR3 has 16 residues. Germline CDR1 WSHSY, CDR2 SAAADI. V lost 6 bases and J 5 bases, leaving 20 bases between the germline ends. The CDR3 DNA is TGCGCCAGCAGGAACCAGGGTTCTCCTCTTGACAATGAGCAGTTCTTC. Translation: CASRNQGSPLDNEQFF.